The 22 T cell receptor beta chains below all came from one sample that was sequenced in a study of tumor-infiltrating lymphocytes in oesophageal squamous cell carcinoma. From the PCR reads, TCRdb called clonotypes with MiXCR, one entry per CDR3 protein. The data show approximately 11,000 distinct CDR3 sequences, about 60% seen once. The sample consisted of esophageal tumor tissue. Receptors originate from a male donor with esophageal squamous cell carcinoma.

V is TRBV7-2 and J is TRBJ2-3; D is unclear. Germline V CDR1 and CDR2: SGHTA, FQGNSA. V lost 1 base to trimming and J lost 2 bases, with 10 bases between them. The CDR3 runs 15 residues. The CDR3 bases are TGTGCCAGCAGCTTAGGGTTTGCTATCACAGATACGCAGTATTTT. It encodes CASSLGFAITDTQYF. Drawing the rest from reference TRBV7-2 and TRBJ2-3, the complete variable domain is GAGVSQSPSNKVTEKGKDVELRCDPISGHTALYWYRQSLGQGLEFLIYFQGNSAPDKSGLPSDRFSAERTGGSVSTLTIQRTQQEDSAVYLCASSLGFAITDTQYFGPGTRLTVL.

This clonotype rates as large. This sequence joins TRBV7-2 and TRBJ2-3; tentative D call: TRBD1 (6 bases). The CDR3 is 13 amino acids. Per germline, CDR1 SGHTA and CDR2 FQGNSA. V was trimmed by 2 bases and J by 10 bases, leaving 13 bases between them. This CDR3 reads CASSLSPGDPQYF. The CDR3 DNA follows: TGTGCCAGCAGCTTATCCCCAGGGGATCCGCAGTATTTT.

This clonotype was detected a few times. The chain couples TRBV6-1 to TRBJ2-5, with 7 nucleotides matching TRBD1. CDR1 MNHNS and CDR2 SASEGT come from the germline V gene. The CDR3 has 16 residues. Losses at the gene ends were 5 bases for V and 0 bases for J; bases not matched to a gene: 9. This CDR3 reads CASSKGQPGYQETQYF. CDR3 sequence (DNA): TGTGCCAGCAGTAAGGGACAGCCGGGGTACCAAGAGACCCAGTACTTC.

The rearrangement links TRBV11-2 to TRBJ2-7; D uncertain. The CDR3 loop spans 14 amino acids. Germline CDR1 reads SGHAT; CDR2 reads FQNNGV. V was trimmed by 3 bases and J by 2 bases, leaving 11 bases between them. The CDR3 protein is CASSFSGPAYEQYF. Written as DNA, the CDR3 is TGTGCCAGCAGCTTTTCCGGGCCTGCCTACGAGCAGTACTTC.

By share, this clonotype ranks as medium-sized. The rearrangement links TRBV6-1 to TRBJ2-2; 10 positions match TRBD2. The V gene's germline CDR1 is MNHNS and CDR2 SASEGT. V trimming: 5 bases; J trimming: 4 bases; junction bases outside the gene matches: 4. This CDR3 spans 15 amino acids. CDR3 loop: CASSPRLAGTGELFF. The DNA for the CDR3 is TGTGCCAGCAGTCCAAGACTAGCGGGCACCGGGGAGCTGTTTTTT.

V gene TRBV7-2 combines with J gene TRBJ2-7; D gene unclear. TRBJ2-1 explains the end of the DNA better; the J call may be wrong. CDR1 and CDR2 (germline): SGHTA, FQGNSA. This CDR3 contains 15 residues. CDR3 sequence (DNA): TGTGCCAGCAGCTTACTTTTGGTGTTCCGCAATGAGCAGTTCTTC. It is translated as CASSLLLVFRNEQFF.

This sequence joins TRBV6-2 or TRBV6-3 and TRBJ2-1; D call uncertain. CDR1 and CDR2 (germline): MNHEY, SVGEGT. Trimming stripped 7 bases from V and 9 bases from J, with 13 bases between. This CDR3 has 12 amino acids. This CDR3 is CASTVERGEQFF. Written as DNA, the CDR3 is TGTGCCAGCACAGTTGAACGAGGTGAGCAGTTCTTC.

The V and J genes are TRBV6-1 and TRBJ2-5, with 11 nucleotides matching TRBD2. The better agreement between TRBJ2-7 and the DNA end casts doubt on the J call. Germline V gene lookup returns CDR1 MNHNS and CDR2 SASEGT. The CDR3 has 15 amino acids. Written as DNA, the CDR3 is TGTGCCACCCGGGGGACTAGCGGTCCCTCCTACGAGCAGTACTTC. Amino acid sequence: CATRGTSGPSYEQYF.

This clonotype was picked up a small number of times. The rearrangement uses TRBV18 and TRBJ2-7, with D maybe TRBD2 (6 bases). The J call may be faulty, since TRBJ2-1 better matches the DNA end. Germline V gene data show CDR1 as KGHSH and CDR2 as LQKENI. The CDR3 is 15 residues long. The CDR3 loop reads CASSLSPGENNEQFF. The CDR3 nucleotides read TGTGCCAGCTCACTTTCTCCGGGAGAGAACAATGAGCAGTTCTTC.

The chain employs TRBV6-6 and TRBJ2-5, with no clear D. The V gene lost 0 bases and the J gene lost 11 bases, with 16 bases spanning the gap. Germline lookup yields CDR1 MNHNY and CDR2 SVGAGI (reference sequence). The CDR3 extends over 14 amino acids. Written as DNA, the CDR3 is TGTGCCAGCAGTTACTCGAAAATCCCTTTTGAGCAGTACTTC. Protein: CASSYSKIPFEQYF.

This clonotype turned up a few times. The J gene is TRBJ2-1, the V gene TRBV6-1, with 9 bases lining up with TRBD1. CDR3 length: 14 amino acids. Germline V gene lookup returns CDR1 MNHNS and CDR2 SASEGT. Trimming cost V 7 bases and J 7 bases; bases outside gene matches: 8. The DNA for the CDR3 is TGTGCCAGCACCCCAGGACAGGGGTTAAATGAGCAGTTCTTC. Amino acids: CASTPGQGLNEQFF.

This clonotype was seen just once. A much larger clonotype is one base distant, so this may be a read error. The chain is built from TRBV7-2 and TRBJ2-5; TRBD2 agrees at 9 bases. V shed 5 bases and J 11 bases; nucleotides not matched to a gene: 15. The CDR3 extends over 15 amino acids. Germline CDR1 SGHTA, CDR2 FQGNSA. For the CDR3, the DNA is TGTGCCAGCAGCCCTGGGACTAGCTCCTACAATGAGCAGTACTTC. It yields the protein CASSPGTSSYNEQYF.

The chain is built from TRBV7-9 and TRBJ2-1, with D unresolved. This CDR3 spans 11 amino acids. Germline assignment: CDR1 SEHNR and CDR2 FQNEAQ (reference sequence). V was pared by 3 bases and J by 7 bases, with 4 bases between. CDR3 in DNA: TGTGCCAGCAGCTTCGGAAATGAGCAGTTCTTC. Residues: CASSFGNEQFF. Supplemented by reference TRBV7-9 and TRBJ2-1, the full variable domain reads DTGVSQNPRHKITKRGQNVTFRCDPISEHNRLYWYRQTLGQGPEFLTYFQNEAQLEKSRLLSDRFSAERPKGSFSTLEIQRTEQGDSAMYLCASSFGNEQFFGPGTRLTVL.

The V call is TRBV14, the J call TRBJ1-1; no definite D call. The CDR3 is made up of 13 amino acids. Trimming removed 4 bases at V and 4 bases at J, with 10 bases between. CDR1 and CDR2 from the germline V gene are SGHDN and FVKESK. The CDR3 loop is CASSPRLPTEAFF. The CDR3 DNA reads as TGTGCCAGCAGCCCGAGGCTACCCACTGAAGCTTTCTTT.

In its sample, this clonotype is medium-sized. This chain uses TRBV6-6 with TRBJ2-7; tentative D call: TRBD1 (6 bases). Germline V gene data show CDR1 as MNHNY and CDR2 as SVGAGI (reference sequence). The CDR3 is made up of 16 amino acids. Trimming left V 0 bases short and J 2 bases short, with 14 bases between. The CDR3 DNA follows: TGTGCCAGCAGTTACTCGACCAGGGGTCAGCCCTACGAGCAGTACTTC. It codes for CASSYSTRGQPYEQYF.

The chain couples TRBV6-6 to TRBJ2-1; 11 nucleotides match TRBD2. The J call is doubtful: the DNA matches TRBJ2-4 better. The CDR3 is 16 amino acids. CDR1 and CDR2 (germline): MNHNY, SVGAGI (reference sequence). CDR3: CASSVSRASGGNIQYF. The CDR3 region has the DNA TGTGCCAGCAGTGTCAGTCGGGCTAGCGGGGGGAACATTCAGTACTTC.

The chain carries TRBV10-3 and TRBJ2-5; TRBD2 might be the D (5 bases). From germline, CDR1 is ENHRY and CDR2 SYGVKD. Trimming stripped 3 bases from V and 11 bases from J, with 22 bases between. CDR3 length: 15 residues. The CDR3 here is CAISDVRASGNEQYF. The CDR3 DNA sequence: TGTGCCATCAGTGACGTGAGGGCCTCTGGCAATGAGCAGTACTTC.

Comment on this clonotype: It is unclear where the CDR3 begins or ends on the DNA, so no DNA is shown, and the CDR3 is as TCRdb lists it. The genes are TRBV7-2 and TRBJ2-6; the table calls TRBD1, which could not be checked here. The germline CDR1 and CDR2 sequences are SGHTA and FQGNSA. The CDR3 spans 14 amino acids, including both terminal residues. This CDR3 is CATVEAGAPAVLRF.

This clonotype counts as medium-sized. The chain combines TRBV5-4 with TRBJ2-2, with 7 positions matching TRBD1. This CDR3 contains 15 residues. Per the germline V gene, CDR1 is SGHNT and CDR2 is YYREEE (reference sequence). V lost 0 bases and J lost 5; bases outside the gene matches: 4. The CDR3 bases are TGTGCCAGCAGCTTGGCCTACAGGGGTACCGGGGAGCTGTTTTTT. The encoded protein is CASSLAYRGTGELFF. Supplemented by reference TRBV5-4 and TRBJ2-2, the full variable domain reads ETGVTQSPTHLIKTRGQQVTLRCSSQSGHNTVSWYQQALGQGPQFIFQYYREEENGRGNFPPRFSGLQFPNYSSELNVNALELDDSALYLCASSLAYRGTGELFFGEGSRLTVL.

The CDR3 region has the DNA TGTGCCAGCAGCGTACCCACAGGGTTGACTGAAGCTTTCTTT. Amino acids: CASSVPTGLTEAFF. This rearrangement joins TRBV7-2 to TRBJ1-1, with a weak D call TRBD1 (6 bases). V was clipped by 5 bases and J by 5 bases, with 15 bases between them. Per germline, CDR1 SGHTA and CDR2 FQGNSA. This CDR3 is 14 amino acids long.

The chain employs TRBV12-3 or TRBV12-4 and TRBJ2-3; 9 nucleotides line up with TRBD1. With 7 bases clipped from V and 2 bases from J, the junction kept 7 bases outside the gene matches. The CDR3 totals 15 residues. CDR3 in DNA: TGTGCCAGCACCTCTGGGACAGGGCACACAGATACGCAGTATTTT. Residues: CASTSGTGHTDTQYF.

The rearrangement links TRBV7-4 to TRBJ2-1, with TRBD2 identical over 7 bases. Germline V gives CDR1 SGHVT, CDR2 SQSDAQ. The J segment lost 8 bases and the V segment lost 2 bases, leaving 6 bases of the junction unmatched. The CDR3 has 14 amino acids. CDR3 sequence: CASSLNGGTDEQFF. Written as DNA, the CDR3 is TGTGCCAGCAGCTTAAACGGGGGGACCGATGAGCAGTTCTTC.